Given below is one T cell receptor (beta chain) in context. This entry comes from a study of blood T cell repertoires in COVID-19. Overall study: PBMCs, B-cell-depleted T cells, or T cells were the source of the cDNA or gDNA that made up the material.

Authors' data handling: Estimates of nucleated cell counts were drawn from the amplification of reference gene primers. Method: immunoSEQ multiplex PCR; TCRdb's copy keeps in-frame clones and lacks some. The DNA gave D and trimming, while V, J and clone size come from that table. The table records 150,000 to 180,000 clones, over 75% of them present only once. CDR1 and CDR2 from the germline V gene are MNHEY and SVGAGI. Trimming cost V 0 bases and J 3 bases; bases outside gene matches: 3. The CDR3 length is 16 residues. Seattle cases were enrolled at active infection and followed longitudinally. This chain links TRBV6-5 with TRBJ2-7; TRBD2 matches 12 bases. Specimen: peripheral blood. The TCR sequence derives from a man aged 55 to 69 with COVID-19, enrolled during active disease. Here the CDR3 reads CASSYSRTSGVYEQYF. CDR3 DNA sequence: TGTGCCAGCAGTTACTCTCGGACTAGCGGGGTCTACGAGCAGTACTTC.